The rows below give T cell receptor beta chains drawn from one sample of a study of patients and donors after allogeneic stem cell transplantation. Each CDR3 protein is one row after TCRdb ran MiXCR on the RT-PCR reads. The data hold 85,000 to 90,000 distinct CDR3 sequences, with approximately 49% observed a single time. What was sequenced was blood, either unsorted or a sorted T cell fraction (not recorded which). These receptors originate from a human donor who was either an allogeneic HSCT recipient or a stem cell or donor lymphocyte infusion donor (not recorded which). It is not recorded whose cells these are; they may come from a transplant donor. CDR3s include the opening cysteine and the closing phenylalanine or tryptophan. Fields, in order: D gene, clone size, V gene, J gene, CDR3 DNA, CDR3 protein. The D gene is left open where the match is weak. Expanded clones are given a class, and other clones once, few, many or no size at all.

-	few	TRBV24-1	TRBJ1-1	TGTGCCACCAGTGACAGCCCCAGGGAAGCTTTCTTT	CATSDSPREAFF
-	-	TRBV25-1	TRBJ2-3	TGTGCCAGCAGTGAATACCCATCCACGGGTAATTTGGGCACAGATACGCAGTATTTT	CASSEYPSTGNLGTDTQYF
-	few	TRBV5-1	TRBJ1-2	TGCGCCAGCAGCGTGGACAGTCTCTATGGCTACACCTTC	CASSVDSLYGYTF
-	-	TRBV10-3	TRBJ2-5	TGTGCCATCGCTAGTGGGGAACAAGAGACCCAGTACTTC	CAIASGEQETQYF
TRBD2	-	TRBV20-1	TRBJ2-7	TGCAGTGCTGAATTATGGACTAGCGGGAGGAACGAGCAGTACTTC	CSAELWTSGRNEQYF
TRBD1	-	TRBV7-9	TRBJ1-2	TGTGCCAGCAGCTCCCGGGACAGGGACTATGGCTACACCTTC	CASSSRDRDYGYTF
-	-	TRBV3-1	TRBJ2-3	TGTGCCAGCAGCCAAGCCTTTGGAGAGTGCAGAGATACGCAGTATTTT	CASSQAFGECRDTQYF
TRBD1	few	TRBV7-2	TRBJ1-6	TGTGCCAGCAGCTTCCGGACAGGGGGAGTTTCACCCCTCCACTTT	CASSFRTGGVSPLHF
-	few	TRBV20-1	TRBJ2-6	TGCAGTGCTAGAGTGGATGGGGCCAACGTCCTGACTTTC	CSARVDGANVLTF
-	few	TRBV27	TRBJ1-1	TGTGCCAGCAGTTTACGGCAGGGGAGCATGAACACTGAAGCTTTCTTT	CASSLRQGSMNTEAFF
-	-	TRBV29-1	TRBJ1-1	TGCAGCGTTGGCAAGGAGCTGAACACTGAAGCTTTCTTT	CSVGKELNTEAFF
-	-	TRBV6-6	TRBJ2-5	TGTGCCAGCAGTTACTTGGAGGCCTTGAGAGAGACCCAGTACTTC	CASSYLEALRETQYF
-	-	TRBV7-2	TRBJ2-3	TGTGCCAGCAGCTTGAGCGGATGGGCAACAGATACGCAGTATTTT	CASSLSGWATDTQYF
TRBD1	-	TRBV27	TRBJ1-1	TGTGCCAGCAGTTCGGACAGGGCGAACACTGAAGCTTTCTTT	CASSSDRANTEAFF
-	few	TRBV4-3	TRBJ1-4	TGCGCCAGCAGCCAAGAAGGCGGGATTGCTAATGAAAAACTGTTTTTT	CASSQEGGIANEKLFF
-	-	TRBV7-6	TRBJ1-2	TGTGCCAGCAGCGCCCGGGGAGGGAGAATTAACTATGGCTACACCTTC	CASSARGGRINYGYTF
TRBD2	-	TRBV3-1	TRBJ2-3	TGTGCCAGCAGCCAAAAGGCGGGAGTAGGCACAGATACGCAGTATTTT	CASSQKAGVGTDTQYF
-	-	TRBV27	TRBJ1-4	TGTGCCAGCAGTTTCGGGCGGCTGGGGTACCCTGAAAAACTGTTTTTT	CASSFGRLGYPEKLFF
-	few	TRBV20-1	TRBJ1-4	TGCAGTGGACCTAATGAAAAACTGTTTTTT	CSGPNEKLFF
-	-	TRBV29-1	TRBJ1-4	TGCAGCGTTGAAGAGCCCCCTGAAAAACTGTTTTTT	CSVEEPPEKLFF
-	once	TRBV4-3	TRBJ2-7	TGCGCCAGCAGCCAGGCCCAGACAGGGACTTCCTACGAGCAGTACTTC	CASSQAQTGTSYEQYF
-	-	TRBV5-5	TRBJ1-4	TGTGCCAGCAGCGCATCCCCAGGAGCAATTAATGAAAAACTGTTTTTT	CASSASPGAINEKLFF
-	few	TRBV4-3	TRBJ2-1	TGCGCCAGCAGCCAAGATCTTATTAGCCCTGTCTACAATGAGCAGTTCTTC	CASSQDLISPVYNEQFF
-	-	TRBV4-3	TRBJ1-4	TGCGCCAGCAGCCGATCCAGGGGAATGACTAATGAAAAACTGTTTTTT	CASSRSRGMTNEKLFF
-	-	TRBV27	TRBJ2-1	TGTGCCAGCAGTTTATTCCCGGAGAAAACCTCCTACAATGAGCAGTTCTTC	CASSLFPEKTSYNEQFF
-	-	TRBV15	TRBJ1-1	TGTGCCACCAGCAGAGGGAACACAGGGAGGACGAACACTGAAGCTTTCTTT	CATSRGNTGRTNTEAFF
-	-	TRBV7-9	TRBJ2-1	TGTGCCAGCAGCCTTAGCTTCAATGAGCAGTTCTTC	CASSLSFNEQFF
-	-	TRBV28	TRBJ1-2	TGTGCCAGCAGTTTTCTCTTGCGTAGTCTCTATGGCTACACCTTC	CASSFLLRSLYGYTF
-	few	TRBV29-1	TRBJ1-2	TGCAGCGTTGCCGGGACACCCATAACGGCAGACTATGGCTACACCTTC	CSVAGTPITADYGYTF
-	-	TRBV7-8	TRBJ2-1	TGTGCCAGCAGCTTGGTTGCGGGGTGGAGCTCCTACAATGAGCAGTTCTTC	CASSLVAGWSSYNEQFF
-	-	TRBV11-2	TRBJ1-3	TGTGCCAGCAGCTTCAGGGTCTCTGGAAACACCATATATTTT	CASSFRVSGNTIYF
-	few	TRBV4-3	TRBJ1-6	TGCGCCAGCGGTTGGGGCAGGGCAAATTCACCCCTCCACTTT	CASGWGRANSPLHF
-	few	TRBV12-3/TRBV12-4	TRBJ1-5	TGTGCCAGCAGTTTGGCGGAACAGCCCCAGCATTTT	CASSLAEQPQHF
-	many	TRBV6-6	TRBJ1-1	TGTGCCAGCAGTCTCACGAACACTGAAGCTTTCTTT	CASSLTNTEAFF
-	-	TRBV3-1	TRBJ2-1	TGTGCCAGCAGCCAAGGACTAGGTGGTCTGAATGAGCAGTTCTTC	CASSQGLGGLNEQFF
-	-	TRBV6-6	TRBJ1-1	TGTGTCACACACGGAGGGGGAGCTGAAGCTTTCTTT	CVTHGGGAEAFF
-	-	TRBV21-1	TRBJ2-7	TGTGCCAGCAGCCCTAGGGGAGGACGGTACTCCTACGAGCAGTACTTC	CASSPRGGRYSYEQYF
-	few	TRBV19	TRBJ1-2	TGTGCCAGTAGTATCGGGTCTGACCTTGGAAGCTACACCTTC	CASSIGSDLGSYTF
-	-	TRBV7-9	TRBJ2-7	TGTGCCAGCAGTACCACCCGGGACATCAAAACCTACGAGCAGTACTTC	CASSTTRDIKTYEQYF
TRBD1	-	TRBV23-1	TRBJ1-5	TGCGCCAGCAGTCACCCCAGGGGGCGCGGCAATCAGCCCCAGCATTTT	CASSHPRGRGNQPQHF
-	-	TRBV7-6	TRBJ1-1	TGTGCCAGCAGCTTAGGGGCGGGGAAAGGGGAGACTGAAGCTTTCTTT	CASSLGAGKGETEAFF
-	-	TRBV5-1	TRBJ1-1	TGCGCCAGCAGCACGGAGGGGCCCACTAACACTGAAGCTTTCTTT	CASSTEGPTNTEAFF
TRBD1	few	TRBV5-1	TRBJ1-2	TGCGCCAGCAGCTTCGGGACAGACAGCGTCTATGGCTACACCTTC	CASSFGTDSVYGYTF
TRBD1	few	TRBV10-2	TRBJ1-1	TGCGCCAGCGGGGGGACAGGGGTCTCTGAAGCTTTCTTT	CASGGTGVSEAFF
TRBD1	few	TRBV7-3	TRBJ1-3	TGTGCCAGCGGGACAGGGGACGGAAACACCATATATTTT	CASGTGDGNTIYF
-	-	TRBV28	TRBJ1-1	TGTGCCAGCAGTCGGAGCACTGAAGCTTTCTTT	CASSRSTEAFF
-	-	TRBV7-9	TRBJ1-3	TGTGCCAGCAGCTTGGACGGTTTCTCTGGAAACACCATATATTTT	CASSLDGFSGNTIYF